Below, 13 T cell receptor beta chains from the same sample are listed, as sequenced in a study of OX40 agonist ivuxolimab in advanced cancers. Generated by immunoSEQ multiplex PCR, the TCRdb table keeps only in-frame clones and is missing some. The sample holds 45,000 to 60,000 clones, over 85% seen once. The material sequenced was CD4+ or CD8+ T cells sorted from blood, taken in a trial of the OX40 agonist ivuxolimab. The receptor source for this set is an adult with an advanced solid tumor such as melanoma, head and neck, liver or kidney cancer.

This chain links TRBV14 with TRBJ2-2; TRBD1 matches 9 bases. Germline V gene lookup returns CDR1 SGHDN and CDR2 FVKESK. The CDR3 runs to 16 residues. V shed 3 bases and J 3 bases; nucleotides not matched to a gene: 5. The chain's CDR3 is CASSHSDRGYTGELFF. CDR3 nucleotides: TGTGCCAGCAGCCATTCGGACAGGGGATACACCGGGGAGCTGTTTTTT.

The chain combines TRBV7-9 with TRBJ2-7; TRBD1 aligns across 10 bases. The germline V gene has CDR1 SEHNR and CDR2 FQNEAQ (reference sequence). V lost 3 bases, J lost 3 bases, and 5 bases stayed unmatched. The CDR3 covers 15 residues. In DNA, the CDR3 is TGTGCCAGCAGCTTCCGGGACAGGGGCTTCTACGAGCAGTACTTC. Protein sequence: CASSFRDRGFYEQYF.

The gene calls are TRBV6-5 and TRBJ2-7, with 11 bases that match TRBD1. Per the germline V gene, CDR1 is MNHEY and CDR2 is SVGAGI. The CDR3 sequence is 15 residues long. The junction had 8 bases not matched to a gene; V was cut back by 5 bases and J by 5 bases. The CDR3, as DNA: TGTGCCAGCAGTCCCCGGACAGGGGGCTTTGACGAGCAGTACTTC. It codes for CASSPRTGGFDEQYF.

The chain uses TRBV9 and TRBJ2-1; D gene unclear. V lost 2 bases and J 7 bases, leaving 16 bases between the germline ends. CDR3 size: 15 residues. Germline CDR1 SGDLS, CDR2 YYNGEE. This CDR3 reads CASSVAGSFGNEQFF. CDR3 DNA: TGTGCCAGCAGCGTCGCCGGCAGCTTTGGGAATGAGCAGTTCTTC.

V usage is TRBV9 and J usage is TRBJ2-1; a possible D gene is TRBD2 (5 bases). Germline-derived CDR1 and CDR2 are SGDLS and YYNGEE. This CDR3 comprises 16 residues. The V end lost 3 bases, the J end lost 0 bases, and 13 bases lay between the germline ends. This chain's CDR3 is CASSAPGGRSYNEQFF. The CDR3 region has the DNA TGTGCCAGCAGCGCCCCAGGAGGACGCTCCTACAATGAGCAGTTCTTC.

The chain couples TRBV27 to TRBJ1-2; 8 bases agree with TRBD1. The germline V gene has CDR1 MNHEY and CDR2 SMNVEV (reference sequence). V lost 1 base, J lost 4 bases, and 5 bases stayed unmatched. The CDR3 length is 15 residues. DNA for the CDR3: TGTGCCAGCAGTTTATACCCCGGGACAGGCTATGGCTACACCTTC. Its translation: CASSLYPGTGYGYTF.

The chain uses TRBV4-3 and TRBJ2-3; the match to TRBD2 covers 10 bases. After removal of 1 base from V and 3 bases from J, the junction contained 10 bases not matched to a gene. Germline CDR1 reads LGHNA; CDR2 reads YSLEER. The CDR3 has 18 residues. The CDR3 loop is CASSQVLQGAGGTDTQYF. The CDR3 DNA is TGCGCCAGCAGCCAAGTTCTTCAGGGAGCGGGAGGGACAGATACGCAGTATTTT.

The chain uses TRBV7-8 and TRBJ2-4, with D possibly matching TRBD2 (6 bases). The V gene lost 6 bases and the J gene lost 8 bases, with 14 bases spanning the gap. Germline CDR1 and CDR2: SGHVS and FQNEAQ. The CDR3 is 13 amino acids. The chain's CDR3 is CASRFGGGDIQYF. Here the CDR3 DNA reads TGTGCCAGCAGATTCGGGGGTGGGGACATTCAGTACTTC.

CDR3 sequence reads: CAWKIGPEISGANVLTF. The DNA for the CDR3 is TGTGCCTGGAAGATAGGACCTGAGATCTCTGGGGCCAACGTCCTGACTTTC. This chain joins TRBV30 and TRBJ2-6; D is unclear. Trimming left V 4 bases short and J 0 bases short, with 16 bases between. CDR3 length: 17 amino acids. The V gene's germline CDR1 is GTSNPN and CDR2 SVGIG (reference sequence).

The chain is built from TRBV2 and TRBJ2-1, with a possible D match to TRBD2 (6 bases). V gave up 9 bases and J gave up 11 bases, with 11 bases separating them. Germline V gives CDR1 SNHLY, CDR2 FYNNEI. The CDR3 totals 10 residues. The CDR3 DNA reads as TGTGCCAGAAGACTAGGCAAGCAGTTCTTC. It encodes CARRLGKQFF.

CDR3 DNA: TGTGCCAGCAGCTTAAGTCGGGGCACTGAAGCTTTCTTT. It codes for CASSLSRGTEAFF. This chain connects TRBV11-2 to TRBJ1-1; D is unclear. The V and J ends lost 2 bases and 4 bases respectively, with 8 bases between them. This CDR3 spans 13 amino acids. Germline-derived CDR1 and CDR2 are SGHAT and FQNNGV.

The CDR3 sequence is CATSNQVGYGYTF. The CDR3 nucleotides are TGTGCCACCAGTAACCAGGTCGGCTATGGCTACACCTTC. The chain combines TRBV15 with TRBJ1-2, with D unclear. Per germline, CDR1 LNHNV and CDR2 YYDKDF (reference sequence). The CDR3 spans 13 residues. Trimming removed 6 bases at V and 4 bases at J, with 12 bases between.

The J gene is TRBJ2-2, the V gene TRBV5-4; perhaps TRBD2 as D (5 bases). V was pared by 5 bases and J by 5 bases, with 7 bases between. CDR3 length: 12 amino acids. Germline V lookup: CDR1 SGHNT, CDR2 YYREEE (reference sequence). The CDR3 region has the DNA TGTGCCAGCAGTGCGGGTACCGGGGAGCTGTTTTTT. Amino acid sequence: CASSAGTGELFF.